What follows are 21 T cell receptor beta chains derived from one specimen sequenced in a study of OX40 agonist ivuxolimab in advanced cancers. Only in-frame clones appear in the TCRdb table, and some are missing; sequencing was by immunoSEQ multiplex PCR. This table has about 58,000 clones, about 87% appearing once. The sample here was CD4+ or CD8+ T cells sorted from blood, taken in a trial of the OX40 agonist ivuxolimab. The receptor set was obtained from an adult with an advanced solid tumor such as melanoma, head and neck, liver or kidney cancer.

The CDR3 reads CASRAGDRGDSPLHF. For the CDR3, the DNA is TGTGCCAGCAGGGCCGGGGACAGGGGTGATTCACCCCTCCACTTT. This chain uses TRBV6-5 with TRBJ1-6, with TRBD1 matching 10 bases. V was clipped by 6 bases and J by 8 bases; unmatched bases: 7. Germline CDR1 MNHEY, CDR2 SVGAGI. This CDR3 has 15 amino acids.

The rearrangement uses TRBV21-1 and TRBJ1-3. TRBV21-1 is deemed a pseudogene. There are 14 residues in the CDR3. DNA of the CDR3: TGTGCCAGCAGACGCAGGGACGTAGGAAACACCATATATTTT. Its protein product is CASRRRDVGNTIYF.

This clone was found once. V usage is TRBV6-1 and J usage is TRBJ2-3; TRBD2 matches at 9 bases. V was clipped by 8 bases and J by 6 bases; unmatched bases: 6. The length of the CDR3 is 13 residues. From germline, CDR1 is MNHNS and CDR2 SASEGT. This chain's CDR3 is CASLIAGVDTQYF. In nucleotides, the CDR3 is TGTGCCAGCCTAATAGCGGGAGTGGATACGCAGTATTTT.

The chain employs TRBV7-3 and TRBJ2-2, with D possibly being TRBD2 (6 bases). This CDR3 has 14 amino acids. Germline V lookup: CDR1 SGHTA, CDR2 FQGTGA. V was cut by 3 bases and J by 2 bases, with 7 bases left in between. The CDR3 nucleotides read TGTGCCAGCAGCTTCGGACTAAACACCGGGGAGCTGTTTTTT. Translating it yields CASSFGLNTGELFF. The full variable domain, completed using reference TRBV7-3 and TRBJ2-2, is GAGVSQTPSNKVTEKGKYVELRCDPISGHTALYWYRQSLGQGPEFLIYFQGTGAADDSGLPNDRFFAVRPEGSVSTLKIQRTERGDSAVYLCASSFGLNTGELFFGEGSRLTVL.

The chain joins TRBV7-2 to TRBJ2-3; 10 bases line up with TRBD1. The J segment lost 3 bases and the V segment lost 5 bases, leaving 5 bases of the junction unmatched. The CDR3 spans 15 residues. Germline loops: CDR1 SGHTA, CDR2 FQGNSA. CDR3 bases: TGTGCCAGCAGCGCCGGGACAGGGGTGACAGATACGCAGTATTTT. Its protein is CASSAGTGVTDTQYF.

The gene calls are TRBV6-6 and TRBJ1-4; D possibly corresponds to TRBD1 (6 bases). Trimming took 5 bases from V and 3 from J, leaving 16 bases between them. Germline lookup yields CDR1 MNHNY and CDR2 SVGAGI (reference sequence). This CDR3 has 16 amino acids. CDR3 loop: CASSRGRDTSNEKLFF. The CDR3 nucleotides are TGTGCCAGCAGTCGAGGGAGGGACACCTCTAATGAAAAACTGTTTTTT.

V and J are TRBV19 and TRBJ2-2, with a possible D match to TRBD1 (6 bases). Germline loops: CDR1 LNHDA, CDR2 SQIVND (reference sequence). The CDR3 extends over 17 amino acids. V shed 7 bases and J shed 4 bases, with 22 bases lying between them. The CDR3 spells CASMGAPFGGGTGELFF. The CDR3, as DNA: TGTGCCAGTATGGGGGCCCCATTTGGGGGTGGCACCGGGGAGCTGTTTTTT.

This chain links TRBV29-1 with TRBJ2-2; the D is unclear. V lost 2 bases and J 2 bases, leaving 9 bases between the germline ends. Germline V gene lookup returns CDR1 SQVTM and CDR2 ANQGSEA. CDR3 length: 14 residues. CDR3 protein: CSVERVGNTGELFF. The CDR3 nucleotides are TGCAGCGTTGAAAGGGTTGGCAACACCGGGGAGCTGTTTTTT.

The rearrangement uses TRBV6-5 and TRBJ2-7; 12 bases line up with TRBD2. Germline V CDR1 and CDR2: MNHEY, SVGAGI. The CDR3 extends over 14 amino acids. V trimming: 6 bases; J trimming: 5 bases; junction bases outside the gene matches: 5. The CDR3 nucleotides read TGTGCCAGCAGGACTAGCGGGAGACTCGACGAGCAGTACTTC. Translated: CASRTSGRLDEQYF.

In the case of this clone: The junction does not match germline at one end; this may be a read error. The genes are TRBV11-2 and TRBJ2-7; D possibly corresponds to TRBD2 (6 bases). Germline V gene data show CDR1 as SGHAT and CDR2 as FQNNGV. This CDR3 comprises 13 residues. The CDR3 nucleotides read TGTGCCAACAGCTTGGGACTGAACTACGAGCAGTACTTC. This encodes CANSLGLNYEQYF.

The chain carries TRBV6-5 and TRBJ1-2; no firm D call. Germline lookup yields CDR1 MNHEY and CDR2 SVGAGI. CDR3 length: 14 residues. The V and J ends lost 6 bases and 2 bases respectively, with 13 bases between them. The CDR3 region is CASSFRVGNYGYTF. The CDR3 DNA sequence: TGTGCCAGCAGCTTCCGGGTAGGGAACTATGGCTACACCTTC.

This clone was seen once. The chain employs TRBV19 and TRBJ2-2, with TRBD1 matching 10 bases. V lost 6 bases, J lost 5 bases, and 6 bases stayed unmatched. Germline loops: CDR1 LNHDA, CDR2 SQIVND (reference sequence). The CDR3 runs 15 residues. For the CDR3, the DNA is TGTGCCAGTAGACGACAGGGGGCTGGTACCGGGGAGCTGTTTTTT. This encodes CASRRQGAGTGELFF.

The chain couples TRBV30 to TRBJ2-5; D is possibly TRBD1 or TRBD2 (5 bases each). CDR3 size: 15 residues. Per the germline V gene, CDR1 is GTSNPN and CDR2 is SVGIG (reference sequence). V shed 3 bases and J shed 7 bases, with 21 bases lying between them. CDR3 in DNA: TGTGCCTGGAGCGACCGGGACCCCCACCGGGGGACCCAGTACTTC. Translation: CAWSDRDPHRGTQYF.

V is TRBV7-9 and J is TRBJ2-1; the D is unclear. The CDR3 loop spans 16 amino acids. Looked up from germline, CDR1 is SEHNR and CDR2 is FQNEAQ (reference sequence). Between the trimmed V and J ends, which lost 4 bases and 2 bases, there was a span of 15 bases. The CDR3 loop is CASSSVLWFTYNEQFF. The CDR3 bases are TGTGCCAGCAGCTCGGTTTTGTGGTTCACCTACAATGAGCAGTTCTTC. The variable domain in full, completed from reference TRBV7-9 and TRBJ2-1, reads DTGVSQNPRHKITKRGQNVTFRCDPISEHNRLYWYRQTLGQGPEFLTYFQNEAQLEKSRLLSDRFSAERPKGSFSTLEIQRTEQGDSAMYLCASSSVLWFTYNEQFFGPGTRLTVL.

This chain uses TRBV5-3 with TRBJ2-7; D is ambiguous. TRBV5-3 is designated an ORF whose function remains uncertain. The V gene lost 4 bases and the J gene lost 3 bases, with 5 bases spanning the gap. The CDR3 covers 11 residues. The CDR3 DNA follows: TGTGCCAGAAGCGACCACTACGAGCAGTACTTC. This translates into CARSDHYEQYF.

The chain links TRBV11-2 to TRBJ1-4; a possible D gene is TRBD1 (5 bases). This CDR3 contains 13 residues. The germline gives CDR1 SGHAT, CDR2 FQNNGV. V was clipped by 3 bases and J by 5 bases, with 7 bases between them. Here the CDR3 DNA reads TGTGCCAGCAGCTTTGGGGGGAATGAAAAACTGTTTTTT. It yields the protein CASSFGGNEKLFF.

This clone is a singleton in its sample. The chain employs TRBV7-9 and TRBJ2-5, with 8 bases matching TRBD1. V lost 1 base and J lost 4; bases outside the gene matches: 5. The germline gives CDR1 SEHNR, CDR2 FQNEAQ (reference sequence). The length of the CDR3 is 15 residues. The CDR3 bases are TGTGCCAGCAGCTTAGTCAGGGGGCTCTCAGAGACCCAGTACTTC. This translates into CASSLVRGLSETQYF. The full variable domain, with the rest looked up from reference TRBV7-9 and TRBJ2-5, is DTGVSQNPRHKITKRGQNVTFRCDPISEHNRLYWYRQTLGQGPEFLTYFQNEAQLEKSRLLSDRFSAERPKGSFSTLEIQRTEQGDSAMYLCASSLVRGLSETQYFGPGTRLLVL.

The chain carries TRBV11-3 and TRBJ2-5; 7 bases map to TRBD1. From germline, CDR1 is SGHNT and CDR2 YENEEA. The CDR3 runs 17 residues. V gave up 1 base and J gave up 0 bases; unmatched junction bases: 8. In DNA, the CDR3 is TGTGCCAGCAGCTTAGGCTTGACAGGGCGGTACCAAGAGACCCAGTACTTC. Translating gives CASSLGLTGRYQETQYF. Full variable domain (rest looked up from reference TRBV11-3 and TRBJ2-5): EAGVVQSPRYKIIEKKQPVAFWCNPISGHNTLYWYLQNLGQGPELLIRYENEEAVDDSQLPKDRFSAERLKGVDSTLKIQPAELGDSAVYLCASSLGLTGRYQETQYFGPGTRLLVL.

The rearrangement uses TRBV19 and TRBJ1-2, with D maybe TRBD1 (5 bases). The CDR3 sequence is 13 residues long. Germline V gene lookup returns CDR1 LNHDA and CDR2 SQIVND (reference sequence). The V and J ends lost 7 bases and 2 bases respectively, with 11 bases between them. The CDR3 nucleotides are TGTGCCAGTATGCGCGGGGCGAACTATGGCTACACCTTC. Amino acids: CASMRGANYGYTF.

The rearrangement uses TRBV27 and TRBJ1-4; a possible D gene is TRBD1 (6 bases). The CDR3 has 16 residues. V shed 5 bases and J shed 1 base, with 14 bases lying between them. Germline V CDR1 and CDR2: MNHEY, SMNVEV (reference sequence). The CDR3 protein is CASSRFAGVTNEKLFF. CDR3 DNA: TGTGCCAGCAGTAGGTTCGCAGGGGTAACTAATGAAAAACTGTTTTTT. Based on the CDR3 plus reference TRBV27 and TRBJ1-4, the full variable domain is EAQVTQNPRYLITVTGKKLTVTCSQNMNHEYMSWYRQDPGLGLRQIYYSMNVEVTDKGDVPEGYKVSRKEKRNFPLILESPSPNQTSLYFCASSRFAGVTNEKLFFGSGTQLSVL.

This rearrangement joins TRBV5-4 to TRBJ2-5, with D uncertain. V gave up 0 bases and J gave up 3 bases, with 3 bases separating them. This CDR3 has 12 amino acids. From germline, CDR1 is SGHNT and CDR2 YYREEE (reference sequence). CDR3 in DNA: TGTGCCAGCAGCTTGGGGGAAGAGACCCAGTACTTC. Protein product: CASSLGEETQYF. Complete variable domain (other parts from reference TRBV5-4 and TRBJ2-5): ETGVTQSPTHLIKTRGQQVTLRCSSQSGHNTVSWYQQALGQGPQFIFQYYREEENGRGNFPPRFSGLQFPNYSSELNVNALELDDSALYLCASSLGEETQYFGPGTRLLVL.